The rows below give T cell receptor beta chains drawn from one sample of a study of blood T cells in healthy people across ages. TCRdb re-derived calls from the 5' RACE reads in MiXCR, one entry per CDR3 protein. The data contain roughly 1,800,000 distinct CDR3 sequences, around half of them singletons. What was sequenced was blood. The receptors were sampled from a woman aged 40 to 50 in good health. Both conserved end residues are part of each CDR3. The D gene is left open where the match is weak. Expanded clones get a size class; other rows say once, few or many, or leave the size out.

TRBV4-2	TRBJ1-2	.	.	TGTGCCAGCAGCCAACAAATCTCAGCTAACTATGGCTACACCTTC	CASSQQISANYGYTF
TRBV6-6	TRBJ1-2	.	.	TGTGCCAGCAGTTACTGGCCCAGGGAGTATGGCTACACCTTC	CASSYWPREYGYTF
TRBV12-3/TRBV12-4	TRBJ2-1	TRBD2	.	TGTGCCAGTAAGGTAGCGGGGATTTACAATGAGCAGTTCTTC	CASKVAGIYNEQFF
TRBV20-1	TRBJ1-1	.	.	TGCAGTGCTCGACAGGACCTCATGAGCACTGAAGCTTTCTTT	CSARQDLMSTEAFF
TRBV18	TRBJ2-5	.	.	TGTGCCAGCTCACCGGGCTCGCAGCCGAAAGAGACCCAGTACTTC	CASSPGSQPKETQYF
TRBV5-1	TRBJ2-5	TRBD2	.	TGCGCCAGCAGCGCCTCCGGAGGGGAGGGGTACCAAGAGACCCAGTACTTC	CASSASGGEGYQETQYF
TRBV15	TRBJ2-1	.	.	TGTGCCACCAGCCGCCCACTAGCTTTCTTCGGGAATGAGCAGTTCTTC	CATSRPLAFFGNEQFF
TRBV9	TRBJ2-7	.	many	TGTGCCAGCAGCGTAGGAGCCGGGGCCAACTCCTACGAGCAGTACTTC	CASSVGAGANSYEQYF
TRBV2	TRBJ2-1	.	.	TGTGCCAGCAGTTGGGGGGACACGAACAGTGAGCAGTTCTTC	CASSWGDTNSEQFF
TRBV7-8	TRBJ2-1	.	.	TGTGCCAGCAGCTTAATTGGGTCAGGGCACAATGAGCAGTTCTTC	CASSLIGSGHNEQFF
TRBV5-1	TRBJ2-3	TRBD2	few	TGCGCCAGCAAGGCTAGCGGGGGAAGCACAGATACGCAGTATTTT	CASKASGGSTDTQYF
TRBV7-2	TRBJ1-2	.	.	TGTGCCAGCAGCTTAGGCGGAGTGAGCTACACCTTC	CASSLGGVSYTF
TRBV27	TRBJ1-1	.	.	TGTGCCAGCAAGCTAACGGGGATTATGAACACTGAAGCTTTCTTT	CASKLTGIMNTEAFF
TRBV20-1	TRBJ1-2	.	.	TGCAGTGCTAGAGTGTCAATGGGGGATATCGACTATGGCTACACCTTC	CSARVSMGDIDYGYTF
TRBV12-3/TRBV12-4	TRBJ2-1	.	.	TGTGCCAGCAGTCATCAGGGAAATGAGCAGTTCTTC	CASSHQGNEQFF
TRBV6-5	TRBJ2-5	TRBD1	.	TGTGCCAGCAGCTCGACAGGGTTGCCCGGGGAGACCCAGTACTTC	CASSSTGLPGETQYF
TRBV6-5	TRBJ2-7	.	.	TGTGCCAGCAGTTACTCGATCGGGACGGATCAACCGGGGTACTACGAGCAGTACTTC	CASSYSIGTDQPGYYEQYF
TRBV20-1	TRBJ2-4	.	few	TGCAGTGCGAACGGGGAAGGGGGGGAAAACATTCAGTACTTC	CSANGEGGENIQYF
TRBV15	TRBJ1-2	TRBD1	.	TGTGCCACCAGCCCCCGACAGGGAATGGACTATGGCTACACCTTC	CATSPRQGMDYGYTF
TRBV2	TRBJ2-1	TRBD1	.	TGTGCCGGGACAGGGGGAAGGTATGAGCAGTTCTTC	CAGTGGRYEQFF
TRBV28	TRBJ1-5	.	.	TGTGCCAGCAGTTCCCAGGTTTATAGCAATCAGCCCCAGCATTTT	CASSSQVYSNQPQHF
TRBV7-9	TRBJ2-7	.	.	TGTGCCAGCTCCGGGGTCCTCTCCTACGAGCAGTACTTC	CASSGVLSYEQYF
TRBV12-3/TRBV12-4	TRBJ2-1	TRBD2	.	TGTGCCAGCAAGCGGGAGTGGTCCTACAATGAGCAGTTCTTC	CASKREWSYNEQFF
TRBV29-1	TRBJ2-7	.	.	TGCAGCGTTAGGGACCCAGGCTACGAGCAGTACTTC	CSVRDPGYEQYF